Each of the 20 T cell receptor beta chains below was sequenced from the same sample in a study of regulatory T cells in long-lasting Graves disease (dated by TCRdb to about 2021). Library construction relied on multiplex PCR. Data came from an Illumina HiSeq 4000. iRepertoire HTBI primers and Arm-PCR amplification of CDR3 regions were used to construct TCR beta libraries. Clones were called with MiXCR by TCRdb after fastp trimmed the public reads at Q25, and only in-frame beta chains were retained. For every CDR3 protein sequence, its rows merge into one entry that carries the most common genes and DNA. The sample records 350,000 to 450,000 distinct CDR3 sequences, roughly 20% of which are singletons. The leading ten clones occupy less than 25% of the sample. The sample's time point label is to be understood as: persistent/refractory GD, antithyroid drugs over 5 years with positive TRAb. For both TCR sequencing and RNA sequencing, RNA was extracted from PBMCs using TRIzol.

The material was peripheral blood mononuclear cells (PBMCs), obtained when the disease was refractory, from a patient treated with antithyroid drugs. These receptors originate from a female donor with Graves disease.

This clonotype appeared many times. The CDR3, as DNA: TGTGCCAGCAGCTTAGGAGGGAAAGAGACCCAGTACTTC. Encoded protein: CASSLGGKETQYF. The V and J genes are TRBV11-1 and TRBJ2-5; possibly TRBD2 for D (5 bases). This CDR3 is 13 amino acids long. V was pared by 1 base and J by 3 bases, with 6 bases between. The V gene's germline CDR1 is SGHAT and CDR2 FQDESV (reference sequence).

This clonotype was recorded at least ten times. The chain has TRBV6-5 and TRBJ2-7; possibly TRBD2 for D (5 bases). The V gene lost 2 bases and the J gene lost 6 bases, with 17 bases spanning the gap. The CDR3 covers 15 residues. CDR1 and CDR2 (germline): MNHEY, SVGAGI. The CDR3 here is CASSYPADSKGEQYF. CDR3 nucleotides: TGTGCCAGCAGTTACCCTGCGGACTCAAAGGGCGAGCAGTACTTC.

In its sample, this clonotype was seen many times. The chain links TRBV19 to TRBJ1-5; 7 nucleotides match TRBD1. The length of the CDR3 is 16 residues. With V trimmed by 4 bases and J by 2 bases, 8 bases remained unmatched. Germline V CDR1 and CDR2: LNHDA, SQIVND (reference sequence). The CDR3 is CASSTQFTGGNQPQHF. As DNA, the CDR3 is TGTGCCAGTAGTACCCAGTTTACAGGGGGCAATCAGCCCCAGCATTTT.

This clonotype was recorded many times. The chain has TRBV28 and TRBJ2-4, with TRBD1 matching 10 bases. V dropped 6 bases and J dropped 0; count of bases not matched to a gene: 8. CDR1 is MDHEN and CDR2 is SYDVKM in the germline V gene. This CDR3 spans 17 amino acids. Written as DNA, the CDR3 is TGTGCCAGCAGATCCGGGACAGGGGCGTTAGCCAAAAACATTCAGTACTTC. This gives the protein CASRSGTGALAKNIQYF.

This clonotype has at least ten counts. This chain uses TRBV29-1 with TRBJ2-2; D remains ambiguous. CDR3 length equals 11 residues. Germline loops: CDR1 SQVTM, CDR2 ANQGSEA. The V gene lost 4 bases and the J gene lost 5 bases, with 5 bases spanning the gap. The CDR3 nucleotides read TGCAGCGTTGTATGGACCGGGGAGCTGTTTTTT. Protein sequence: CSVVWTGELFF.

This clonotype showed up just a few times. The V call is TRBV6-1, the J call TRBJ1-5; D perhaps matches TRBD1 (6 bases). Looked up from germline, CDR1 is MNHNS and CDR2 is SASEGT. With 7 bases removed from V and 7 bases from J, the gap between germline ends came to 17 bases. The CDR3 has 14 residues. DNA for the CDR3: TGTGCCAGCATTACGGACCCCGGGGGCCAGCCCCAGCATTTT. Protein sequence: CASITDPGGQPQHF.

This clonotype was seen more than once but under ten times. V is TRBV30 and J is TRBJ2-7, with 7 bases that match TRBD1. Germline V lookup: CDR1 GTSNPN, CDR2 SVGIG (reference sequence). The CDR3 runs to 13 residues. Trimming took 2 bases from V and 7 from J; bases not matched to a gene: 8. CDR3 DNA sequence: TGTGCCTGGAGTACACAGGGGCCTGGGGAGCAGTACTTC. It specifies CAWSTQGPGEQYF. The full variable domain, in which reference TRBV30 and TRBJ2-7 provide the parts outside the CDR3, is SQTIHQWPATLVQPVGSPLSLECTVEGTSNPNLYWYRQAAGRGLQLLFYSVGIGQISSEVPQNLSASRPQDRQFILSSKKLLLSDSGFYLCAWSTQGPGEQYFGPGTRLTVT.

This clonotype has only a few counts. V is TRBV6-5 and J is TRBJ2-7; D perhaps matches TRBD2 (6 bases). This CDR3 comprises 14 residues. The germline CDR1 and CDR2 sequences are MNHEY and SVGAGI. V lost 4 bases, J lost 4 bases, and 14 bases lay in between. The CDR3 DNA reads as TGTGCCAGCAGTTCTTTCGGGAGAAGGTACGAGCAGTACTTC. It codes for CASSSFGRRYEQYF.

Worth noting for this clonotype: Given a much more abundant clone one base away, this may be a read error. The chain carries TRBV28 and TRBJ1-1, with unresolved D. Germline V gene data show CDR1 as MDHEN and CDR2 as SYDVKM. Trimming removed 5 bases from V and 4 bases from J, with 11 bases in between. This CDR3 is 13 amino acids long. Written as DNA, the CDR3 is TGTGCCAGCAGTCCTACATTGTCCACTGAAGCTTTCTTT. Its translation: CASSPTLSTEAFF.

This clonotype was found many times. The V call is TRBV28, the J call TRBJ2-5; either TRBD1 or TRBD2 may supply D (5 bases each). Germline loops: CDR1 MDHEN, CDR2 SYDVKM. The CDR3 has 15 amino acids. Deletions cut 6 bases from V and 5 bases from J, with 19 bases between. The CDR3 nucleotides read TGTGCCAGCAGCAAGCTAGGGGTCGAGGGGGAGACCCAGTACTTC. Translated, it gives CASSKLGVEGETQYF.

This chain connects TRBV7-2 to TRBJ2-7, with 8 bases aligning to TRBD1. The trim removed 3 bases at V and 0 bases at J, leaving 7 bases unmatched. CDR1 and CDR2 (germline): SGHTA, FQGNSA. CDR3 length equals 16 residues. The CDR3 is CASSFQGAIISYEQYF. CDR3 bases: TGTGCCAGCAGCTTCCAGGGGGCGATCATCTCCTACGAGCAGTACTTC.

Only a few counts were recorded for this clonotype. The rearrangement uses TRBV20-1 and TRBJ2-7; 9 bases match TRBD2. Germline V gives CDR1 DFQATT, CDR2 SNEGSKA (reference sequence). Germline trimming cut 4 bases from V and 5 bases from J; bases unmatched to any gene: 6. This CDR3 spans 13 amino acids. CDR3 DNA sequence: TGCAGTGCTACGGGACTAGCTGCCAACGAGCAGTACTTC. Encoded protein: CSATGLAANEQYF.

In regard to this clonotype: A read error may explain this, as a much larger clone is one base away. The chain carries TRBV7-8 and TRBJ2-7; D gene uncertain. Trimming removed 5 bases at V and 6 bases at J, with 11 bases between. The CDR3 is 12 residues long. Germline-derived CDR1 and CDR2 are SGHVS and FQNEAQ. The CDR3 DNA is TGTGCCAGCAGCCTTAGTGTGATCGAGCAGTACTTC. It yields the protein CASSLSVIEQYF. The whole variable domain, filled in from reference TRBV7-8 and TRBJ2-7, reads GAGVSQSPRYKVAKRGQDVALRCDPISGHVSLFWYQQALGQGPEFLTYFQNEAQLDKSGLPSDRFFAERPEGSVSTLKIQRTQQEDSAVYLCASSLSVIEQYFGPGTRLTVT.

This chain connects TRBV20-1 to TRBJ2-7; the D is unclear. The CDR3 consists of 14 residues. From germline, CDR1 is DFQATT and CDR2 SNEGSKA (reference sequence). Trimming left V 0 bases short and J 2 bases short, with 11 bases between. The CDR3 loop reads CSARDPNWAYEQYF. The CDR3 nucleotides read TGCAGTGCTAGAGATCCAAATTGGGCCTACGAGCAGTACTTC.

This clonotype was recorded at least ten times. This CDR3 reads CASSYISGRDYGYTF. CDR3 nucleotide sequence: TGTGCCAGCAGTTACATCTCAGGAAGAGACTATGGCTACACCTTC. The V gene is TRBV6-5, the J gene TRBJ1-2; D gene unclear. CDR3 length: 15 residues. Germline V gives CDR1 MNHEY, CDR2 SVGAGI. Between the trimmed V and J ends, which lost 2 bases and 3 bases, there was a span of 13 bases.

The chain links TRBV10-3 to TRBJ1-2, with D unresolved. Germline V gene sequence: CDR1 ENHRY, CDR2 SYGVKD. The CDR3 extends over 12 amino acids. The ends were cut back, 6 bases at V and 2 bases at J, with 7 bases in the middle. CDR3 protein: CAISLANYGYTF. The CDR3 bases are TGTGCCATCAGCCTGGCGAACTATGGCTACACCTTC.

This clonotype has only a few counts. The genes are TRBV18 and TRBJ1-2; D unclear. The CDR3 sequence is 12 residues long. Trimming left V 4 bases short and J 7 bases short, with 10 bases between. The germline V gene encodes CDR1 KGHSH and CDR2 LQKENI. The CDR3 region is CASSRSDGGYTF. CDR3 nucleotides: TGTGCCAGCTCACGCTCGGACGGTGGCTACACCTTC. The full variable domain, its missing parts supplied by reference TRBV18 and TRBJ1-2, is NAGVMQNPRHLVRRRGQEARLRCSPMKGHSHVYWYRQLPEEGLKFMVYLQKENIIDESGMPKERFSAEFPKEGPSILRIQQVVRGDSAAYFCASSRSDGGYTFGSGTRLTVV.

Details on this clonotype: This may arise from a read error, as a much more abundant clone is one base away. This chain links TRBV28 with TRBJ1-4; a weak D match, TRBD1 (5 bases). The ends were cut back, 1 base at V and 8 bases at J, with 14 bases in the middle. The CDR3 covers 15 residues. Germline loops: CDR1 MDHEN, CDR2 SYDVKM. The DNA of the CDR3 is TGTGCCAGCAGTTTATTTGGGTCAGGGACGGAAAAACTGTTTTTT. Protein sequence: CASSLFGSGTEKLFF.

This clonotype has ten or more counts. The CDR3 loop is CATSDLYEQYF. The CDR3 region has the DNA TGTGCCACCAGTGACCTCTACGAGCAGTACTTC. This sequence joins TRBV24-1 and TRBJ2-7; the D is unclear. Trimming took 4 bases from V and 3 from J, leaving 3 bases between them. The CDR3 contains 11 residues. Looked up from germline, CDR1 is KGHDR and CDR2 is SFDVKD.

This clonotype appeared many times. This chain uses TRBV7-8 with TRBJ2-5, with D perhaps being TRBD1 or TRBD2 (6 bases each). Germline loops: CDR1 SGHVS, CDR2 FQNEAQ. The CDR3 is 13 residues long. The germline V and J ends were trimmed by 6 bases and 4 bases, with 12 bases remaining between them. This CDR3 reads CASRTGGIETQYF. DNA for the CDR3: TGTGCCAGCAGGACAGGAGGGATAGAGACCCAGTACTTC.